This is a list of T cell receptor beta chains from one sample in a study of cytomegalovirus exposure and HLA in healthy donors. Only in-frame clones appear in the TCRdb table, and some are missing; sequencing was by immunoSEQ multiplex PCR. Of about 120,000 clones listed, around 74% are singletons. The sequencing input was PBMCs. These receptors all stem from a male donor in good health and CMV-seronegative. CDR3s include the opening cysteine and the closing phenylalanine or tryptophan. The D gene is left open where the match is weak. Clone size is not always given. Where it is, it says once, few, many or a class for expanded clones.

d_gene | abundance | j_gene | v_gene | CDR3nt | CDR3aa
TRBD2 | . | TRBJ2-7 | TRBV28 | TGTGCCAGCAGTCTGGGACTAGCGGGGCTTTCCTACGAGCAGTACTTC | CASSLGLAGLSYEQYF
. | . | TRBJ2-4 | TRBV7-9 | TGTGCCAGCAGCTCGGACACAACAAACATTCAGTACTTC | CASSSDTTNIQYF
TRBD1 | . | TRBJ2-3 | TRBV6-5 | TGTGCCAGCAGTTACTTGGACAGGGGTGATACGCAGTATTTT | CASSYLDRGDTQYF
. | . | TRBJ2-5 | TRBV7-8 | TGTGCCAGCAGCACCGGCCCGACCAGGGGCGACCAGACCCAGTACTTC | CASSTGPTRGDQTQYF
TRBD1 | few | TRBJ2-7 | TRBV18 | TGTGCCAGCTCAACGGACAGGGGGTCCTACGAGCAGTACTTC | CASSTDRGSYEQYF
TRBD1 | . | TRBJ2-3 | TRBV10-3 | TGTGCCATCAGTGATCCCGGACAGGGGGTGGCAGATACGCAGTATTTT | CAISDPGQGVADTQYF
. | . | TRBJ1-1 | TRBV9 | TGTGCCAGCAGCGTCCGACAGTGGGACACTGAAGCTTTCTTT | CASSVRQWDTEAFF
. | . | TRBJ1-2 | TRBV30 | TGTGCCTGGACTGGGCCGGGGTTCTCTCCGCTTAACTATGGCTACACCTTC | CAWTGPGFSPLNYGYTF
TRBD2 | . | TRBJ2-7 | TRBV11-3 | TGTGCCAGCAACCCAATACTAGCGGGCTCGACCTACGAGCAGTACTTC | CASNPILAGSTYEQYF
TRBD2 | . | TRBJ2-2 | TRBV5-4 | TGTGCCAGCAGCTTTGGTGGAGCACTAGCGGGAGGGTTGGCCGGGGAGCTGTTTTTT | CASSFGGALAGGLAGELFF